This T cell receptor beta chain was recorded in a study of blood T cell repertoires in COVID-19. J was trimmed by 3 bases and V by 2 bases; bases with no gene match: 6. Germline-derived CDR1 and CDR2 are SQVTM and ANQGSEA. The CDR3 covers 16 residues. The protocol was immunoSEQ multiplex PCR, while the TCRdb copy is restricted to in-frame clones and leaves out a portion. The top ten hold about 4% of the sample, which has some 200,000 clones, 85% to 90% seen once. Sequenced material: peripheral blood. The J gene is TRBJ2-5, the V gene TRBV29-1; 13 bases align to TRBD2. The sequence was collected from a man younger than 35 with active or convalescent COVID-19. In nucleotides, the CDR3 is TGCAGCGTTGAATTCACTAGCGGGGGGGCCAAAGAGACCCAGTACTTC. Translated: CSVEFTSGGAKETQYF.